The present entry profiles one T cell receptor beta chain with its context. The V gene's germline CDR1 is SGHRS and CDR2 YFSETQ. The V gene end was trimmed by 6 bases and the J gene end by 4 bases; junction bases not matched to a gene: 20. The CDR3 has 19 residues. This entry is derived from a study of blood T cell repertoires in COVID-19. Study-wide background: Acute and convalescent COVID-19 specimens originated in the United States, Italy and Spain. PBMCs, B-cell-depleted T cells, or T cells were the source of the cDNA or gDNA that made up the material.

As originally analysed: Nucleated cell number was recorded as an estimate derived from reference gene primer amplification. The protocol was immunoSEQ multiplex PCR, while the TCRdb copy is restricted to in-frame clones and leaves out a portion. Clone size and the V and J calls come from that table; the DNA yielded D and trimming. The sample lists about 15,000 clones, 80% to 90% occurring once. This TCR was sampled from a man aged 70 or older in a cohort sampled during active COVID-19. V and J are TRBV5-1 and TRBJ2-1; 9 bases align to TRBD2. Sample: peripheral blood. CDR3 region: CASTPGTSTNSGQYNEQFF. The CDR3 DNA reads as TGCGCCAGCACCCCCGGGACTAGCACAAACTCGGGGCAGTACAATGAGCAGTTCTTC.